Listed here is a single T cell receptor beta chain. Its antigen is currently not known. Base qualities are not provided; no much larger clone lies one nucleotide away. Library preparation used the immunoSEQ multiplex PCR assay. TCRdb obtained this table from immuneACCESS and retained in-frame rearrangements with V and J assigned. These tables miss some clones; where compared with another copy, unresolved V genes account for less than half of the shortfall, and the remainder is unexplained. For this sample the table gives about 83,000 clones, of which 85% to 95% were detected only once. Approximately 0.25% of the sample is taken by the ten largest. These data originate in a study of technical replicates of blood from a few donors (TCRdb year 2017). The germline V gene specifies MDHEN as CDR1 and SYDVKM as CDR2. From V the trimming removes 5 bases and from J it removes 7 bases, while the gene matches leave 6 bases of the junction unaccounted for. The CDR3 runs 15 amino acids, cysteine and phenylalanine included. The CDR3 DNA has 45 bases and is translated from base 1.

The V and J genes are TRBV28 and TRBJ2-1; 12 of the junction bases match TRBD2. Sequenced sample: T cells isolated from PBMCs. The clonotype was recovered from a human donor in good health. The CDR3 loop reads CASSPTSGSVNEQFF. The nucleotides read TGTGCCAGCAGTCCGACTAGCGGGAGTGTAAATGAGCAGTTCTTC.